These 16 T cell receptor beta chains originate from one sample sequenced in a study of shared clonotypes between healthy human individuals. Produced via immunoSEQ multiplex PCR; TCRdb's table is partial and in-frame only. This table holds some 2.4 million clones, 93% found once. Sequencing input: naive CD4+ T cells from PBMCs. As to subset: CD45RA+ positively selected. These receptors came from a man aged 18 to 35 in good health. Some clones in this sample may be carry-over from other donors' samples.

The rearrangement joins TRBV7-7 to TRBJ2-3, with a tentative D call TRBD1 (6 bases). Germline-derived CDR1 and CDR2 are SSHAT and FNYEAQ (reference sequence). Trimming shortened V by 6 bases and J by 0 bases, and 13 bases separated the two germline ends. CDR3 size: 15 residues. CDR3 in amino acids: CASRRTASSTDTQYF. In DNA, the CDR3 is TGTGCCAGCAGGCGGACAGCTTCTAGCACAGATACGCAGTATTTT.

The J gene is TRBJ2-7, the V gene TRBV28; D is unclear. The germline gives CDR1 MDHEN, CDR2 SYDVKM. This CDR3 contains 14 residues. V gave up 6 bases and J gave up 0 bases, with 12 bases separating them. The CDR3 DNA sequence: TGTGCCAGCAGCCTTTCCTGGAGCTCCTACGAGCAGTACTTC. Residues: CASSLSWSSYEQYF. Complete variable domain (other parts from reference TRBV28 and TRBJ2-7): DVKVTQSSRYLVKRTGEKVFLECVQDMDHENMFWYRQDPGLGLRLIYFSYDVKMKEKGDIPEGYSVSREKKERFSLILESASTNQTSMYLCASSLSWSSYEQYFGPGTRLTVT.

The V gene is TRBV7-9, the J gene TRBJ2-3; 11 bases line up with TRBD2. The CDR3 loop spans 16 amino acids. With V trimmed by 3 bases and J by 3 bases, 5 bases remained unmatched. CDR1 is SEHNR, CDR2 FQNEAQ, per germline (reference sequence). CDR3 in DNA: TGTGCCAGCAGCTTGAGGCTAGCGGGAGGTACAGATACGCAGTATTTT. Translation gives CASSLRLAGGTDTQYF.

This rearrangement joins TRBV7-9 to TRBJ1-1, with 7 bases aligning to TRBD1. CDR1 and CDR2 (germline): SEHNR, FQNEAQ (reference sequence). V lost 6 bases, J lost 3 bases, and 13 bases stayed unmatched. CDR3 length: 16 amino acids. The CDR3 DNA reads TGTGCCAGCAGACCTACAGGGGCCGCGCAGGACACTGAAGCTTTCTTT. It yields the protein CASRPTGAAQDTEAFF.

The chain links TRBV27 to TRBJ1-1, with D tentatively TRBD1 (5 bases). Germline CDR1 MNHEY, CDR2 SMNVEV (reference sequence). The V end was cut by 0 bases, the J end by 6 bases, with 17 bases between. This CDR3 spans 16 amino acids. The CDR3 here is CASSLSFRAGSSEAFF. CDR3 nucleotides: TGTGCCAGCAGTTTATCTTTCAGGGCAGGGTCTTCTGAAGCTTTCTTT.

V gene TRBV15 combines with J gene TRBJ1-1, with a possible D match to TRBD1 (5 bases). This CDR3 spans 14 amino acids. V was clipped by 0 bases and J by 7 bases, with 12 bases between them. Germline loops: CDR1 LNHNV, CDR2 YYDKDF (reference sequence). CDR3 nucleotide sequence: TGTGCCACCAGCAGAGATTTGACAGCATTTGAAGCTTTCTTT. Protein sequence: CATSRDLTAFEAFF.

The chain combines TRBV5-1 with TRBJ1-2, with 8 bases fitting TRBD1. The germline gives CDR1 SGHRS, CDR2 YFSETQ. V dropped 0 bases and J dropped 4; count of bases not matched to a gene: 5. This CDR3 region has 15 residues. DNA for the CDR3: TGCGCCAGCAGCTTGGGCAGGGGGCGAAGCTATGGCTACACCTTC. This gives the protein CASSLGRGRSYGYTF.

CDR3 residues: CAISESSTRSGRAVNEQFF. The CDR3 DNA reads as TGTGCCATCAGTGAGTCCTCTACTCGTAGCGGGAGGGCCGTTAATGAGCAGTTCTTC. The chain couples TRBV10-3 to TRBJ2-1; 11 bases line up with TRBD2. The germline V gene encodes CDR1 ENHRY and CDR2 SYGVKD. The CDR3 has 19 residues. The V gene end was trimmed by 0 bases and the J gene end by 7 bases; junction bases not matched to a gene: 14.

This sequence joins TRBV28 and TRBJ1-1; D ambiguous. The V and J ends lost 2 bases and 1 base respectively, with 11 bases between them. The length of the CDR3 is 15 residues. Germline V gene data show CDR1 as MDHEN and CDR2 as SYDVKM. The CDR3: CASSLESRGNTEAFF. DNA of the CDR3: TGTGCCAGCAGTTTAGAGTCCCGGGGGAACACTGAAGCTTTCTTT.

Of note for this clone: The sample holds other DNA sequences that translate to the same CDR3. The chain is built from TRBV7-3 and TRBJ2-3, with unresolved D. V was trimmed by 0 bases and J by 6 bases, leaving 4 bases between them. This CDR3 comprises 12 residues. CDR1 is SGHTA and CDR2 is FQGTGA in the germline V gene. The CDR3 loop reads CASSLTRDTQYF. In DNA form, the CDR3 reads TGTGCCAGCAGCTTAACCCGCGATACGCAGTATTTT.

The chain is built from TRBV7-8 and TRBJ2-7; 8 positions match TRBD2. V shed 6 bases and J 3 bases; nucleotides not matched to a gene: 13. CDR3 length: 16 amino acids. CDR1 SGHVS and CDR2 FQNEAQ come from the germline V gene. This CDR3 reads CASSSGAAGGYYEQYF. The DNA of the CDR3 is TGTGCCAGCAGTTCCGGAGCGGCGGGAGGCTACTACGAGCAGTACTTC.

This rearrangement joins TRBV5-1 to TRBJ1-4, with TRBD1 matching over 7 bases. With V trimmed by 5 bases and J by 4 bases, 8 bases remained unmatched. Per germline, CDR1 SGHRS and CDR2 YFSETQ. There are 15 residues in the CDR3. The CDR3 nucleotides read TGCGCCAGCAGAAACGGACAGGCCAGTAATGAAAAACTGTTTTTT. Its translation is CASRNGQASNEKLFF.

This chain's CDR3 is CASQEGSYNEQFF. CDR3 DNA sequence: TGTGCCTCGCAGGAGGGCTCCTACAATGAGCAGTTCTTC. The chain links TRBV7-9 to TRBJ2-1, with D possibly matching TRBD2 (6 bases). This CDR3 is built from 13 residues. V dropped 11 bases and J dropped 0 bases, with 11 bases sitting between them. The V gene's germline CDR1 is SEHNR and CDR2 FQNEAQ (reference sequence).

The chain links TRBV2 to TRBJ2-7; D unresolved. The CDR3 has 11 amino acids. Germline lookup yields CDR1 SNHLY and CDR2 FYNNEI. The V and J ends lost 8 bases and 5 bases respectively, with 10 bases between them. The CDR3 sequence: CASRQFDEQYF. The CDR3 DNA is TGTGCCAGCCGCCAATTTGACGAGCAGTACTTC.

The chain couples TRBV7-8 to TRBJ2-5, with TRBD1 matching 12 bases. V shed 6 bases, J shed 4 bases, and the junction held 9 bases outside the gene matches. The germline V gene has CDR1 SGHVS and CDR2 FQNEAQ. This CDR3 region has 16 residues. Here the CDR3 DNA reads TGTGCCAGCAGAGGTCCGGGACAGGGGGCCGGAGAGACCCAGTACTTC. Its protein product is CASRGPGQGAGETQYF.

The chain joins TRBV19 to TRBJ2-7; possibly TRBD2 for D (6 bases). The V end was cut by 4 bases, the J end by 0 bases, with 13 bases between. This CDR3 contains 15 residues. Per the germline V gene, CDR1 is LNHDA and CDR2 is SQIVND (reference sequence). DNA of the CDR3: TGTGCCAGTAGTACCCTAGCGTTGAGCTCCTACGAGCAGTACTTC. Its translation is CASSTLALSSYEQYF.